The text below deals with one TCR beta chain. The authors isolated at least 6.5 million PBMCs per sample. These data are taken from a study of blood T cells in healthy people across ages. Germline V gene lookup returns CDR1 SEHNR and CDR2 FQNEAQ (reference sequence). The CDR3 is 16 residues long. V lost 2 bases to trimming and J lost 1 base; unmatched junction nucleotides: 5. A second roughly 7 to 12 cycle PCR used barcoded and J-beta primers. TCRdb re-called the 5' RACE reads with MiXCR, one entry per CDR3 protein. This sample has around 800,000 distinct CDR3 sequences, with about a quarter found just once. In addition, the sample was reused for a study of T cells of mothers and their children.

V usage is TRBV7-9 and J usage is TRBJ2-1, with 7 positions matching TRBD1. This clonotype was sampled from a boy younger than 18 in good health. Sequenced input: blood. The CDR3 sequence: CASSLYRGPSYNEQFF. In nucleotides, the CDR3 is TGTGCCAGCAGCTTATATAGGGGGCCTTCCTACAATGAGCAGTTCTTC.